These 31 T cell receptor beta chains share one sample of origin, sequenced in a study of shared clonotypes between healthy human individuals. In the naive CD8 group, cells lacked CD45RO and were positively selected for CCR7, so terminally differentiated effector memory CD45RA+ cells were left out. TCRdb's table, derived via immunoSEQ multiplex PCR, lists solely in-frame clones and lacks some. The profile covers about 870,000 clones, with more than 85% appearing a single time and about 24% taken by the ten largest. Sequencing was carried out using naive CD8+ T cells sorted from blood. Receptors were obtained from a man aged 25 to 40 in good health.

The chain uses TRBV29-1 and TRBJ2-7, with TRBD2 identical over 7 bases. This CDR3 comprises 13 residues. Per the germline V gene, CDR1 is SQVTM and CDR2 is ANQGSEA. With 7 bases clipped from V and 0 bases from J, the junction kept 6 bases outside the gene matches. The DNA for the CDR3 is TGCAGCGCGGCGAGCGGGAACTCCTACGAGCAGTACTTC. This encodes CSAASGNSYEQYF.

This chain links TRBV2 with TRBJ1-1; 7 nucleotides agree with TRBD1. Germline CDR1 reads SNHLY; CDR2 reads FYNNEI. The CDR3 has 15 amino acids. V shed 7 bases and J 0 bases; nucleotides not matched to a gene: 8. In nucleotides, the CDR3 is TGTGCCAGCACCCCAGGGGGATATTTGAACACTGAAGCTTTCTTT. It yields the protein CASTPGGYLNTEAFF. The complete variable domain, with remaining parts taken from reference TRBV2 and TRBJ1-1, reads EPEVTQTPSHQVTQMGQEVILRCVPISNHLYFYWYRQILGQKVEFLVSFYNNEISEKSEIFDDQFSVERPDGSNFTLKIRSTKLEDSAMYFCASTPGGYLNTEAFFGQGTRLTVV.

V and J are TRBV19 and TRBJ2-3, with 8 bases aligning to TRBD1. Germline assignment: CDR1 LNHDA and CDR2 SQIVND (reference sequence). There are 16 residues in the CDR3. The V gene end was trimmed by 3 bases and the J gene end by 2 bases; junction bases not matched to a gene: 7. CDR3 DNA sequence: TGTGCCAGTAGTATCCTGGACAGGGCCCACACAGATACGCAGTATTTT. Amino acids: CASSILDRAHTDTQYF.

This chain connects TRBV9 to TRBJ1-2; D unresolved. The CDR3 loop spans 14 amino acids. Trimming removed 0 bases from V and 6 bases from J, with 12 bases in between. Germline V CDR1 and CDR2: SGDLS, YYNGEE. CDR3 sequence reads: CASSVVPPKDGYTF. The CDR3 DNA reads TGTGCCAGCAGCGTAGTACCCCCCAAAGATGGCTACACCTTC.

The chain combines TRBV7-9 with TRBJ2-7, with a possible D match to TRBD2 (5 bases). This CDR3 is built from 14 residues. V dropped 0 bases and J dropped 2 bases, with 8 bases sitting between them. Germline V gene lookup returns CDR1 SEHNR and CDR2 FQNEAQ (reference sequence). CDR3 sequence reads: CASSLALGAYEQYF. In nucleotides, the CDR3 is TGTGCCAGCAGCTTAGCGTTGGGAGCCTACGAGCAGTACTTC.

With regard to this clone: The junction shows a germline mismatch at one end, possibly a read error. The chain joins TRBV28 to TRBJ2-2; D is possibly TRBD2 (5 bases). CDR1 is MDHEN and CDR2 is SYDVKM in the germline V gene. The CDR3 has 11 residues. CDR3 loop: CATGNAGELFF. For the CDR3, the DNA is TGTGCCACCGGGAACGCCGGGGAGCTGTTTTTT.

This sequence joins TRBV6-6 and TRBJ2-2; 7 bases are a match to TRBD1. Germline CDR1 reads MNHNY; CDR2 reads SVGAGI (reference sequence). The CDR3 totals 14 residues. With V trimmed by 4 bases and J by 7 bases, 6 bases remained unmatched. The CDR3 here is CASSSTGWSGELFF. CDR3 sequence (DNA): TGTGCCAGCAGTTCGACAGGGTGGAGCGGGGAGCTGTTTTTT.

In this sample, this clone turned up a few times. The chain uses TRBV7-9 and TRBJ2-1, with D unclear. The V end was cut by 7 bases, the J end by 1 base, with 8 bases between. Germline values: CDR1 SEHNR, CDR2 FQNEAQ (reference sequence). This CDR3 is 13 amino acids long. The CDR3 DNA reads as TGTGCCAGCACCACGGGTTCCTACAATGAGCAGTTCTTC. Translation: CASTTGSYNEQFF. Combining the CDR3 with reference TRBV7-9 and TRBJ2-1 gives the whole variable domain DTGVSQNPRHKITKRGQNVTFRCDPISEHNRLYWYRQTLGQGPEFLTYFQNEAQLEKSRLLSDRFSAERPKGSFSTLEIQRTEQGDSAMYLCASTTGSYNEQFFGPGTRLTVL.

The V call is TRBV4-3, the J call TRBJ1-4, with D unresolved. The germline gives CDR1 LGHNA, CDR2 YSLEER. The CDR3 has 16 residues. The V and J ends lost 0 bases and 0 bases respectively, with 8 bases between them. In DNA form, the CDR3 reads TGCGCCAGCAGCCAAGATGGCAGAGCAACTAATGAAAAACTGTTTTTT. It encodes CASSQDGRATNEKLFF.

On this clone itself: This sample includes further DNA sequences coding for the same CDR3. The chain is built from TRBV29-1 and TRBJ2-1; 11 nucleotides match TRBD2. CDR3 length: 14 amino acids. Unmatched junction bases numbered 0, after V lost 3 bases and J lost 2 bases. The germline V gene has CDR1 SQVTM and CDR2 ANQGSEA. The CDR3 spells CSVEGLAAYNEQFF. The CDR3, as DNA: TGCAGCGTTGAGGGACTAGCGGCCTACAATGAGCAGTTCTTC.

This rearrangement joins TRBV5-6 to TRBJ2-1, with D tentatively TRBD1 (6 bases). Trimming took off 0 bases at V and 0 bases at J, with 7 bases between the two ends. This CDR3 is built from 15 residues. Germline-derived CDR1 and CDR2 are SGHDT and YYEEEE. In DNA form, the CDR3 reads TGTGCCAGCAGCTTGGGGGACAACTCCTACAATGAGCAGTTCTTC. Protein product: CASSLGDNSYNEQFF.

This chain uses TRBV9 with TRBJ2-7, with 8 bases identical to TRBD1. The V gene's germline CDR1 is SGDLS and CDR2 YYNGEE. Trimming took 0 bases from V and 5 from J; bases not matched to a gene: 4. This CDR3 is built from 14 residues. Written as DNA, the CDR3 is TGTGCCAGCAGCGTAGAGGGACAGGACGACGAGCAGTACTTC. Residues: CASSVEGQDDEQYF.

Remarks on this clone: Other DNA sequences from this sample encode an identical CDR3 as well. J is TRBJ2-7 and V is TRBV29-1; 7 positions match TRBD1. Losses at the gene ends were 5 bases for V and 1 base for J; bases not matched to a gene: 2. Looked up from germline, CDR1 is SQVTM and CDR2 is ANQGSEA. CDR3 length equals 12 residues. Here the CDR3 DNA reads TGCAGCGTTCCGGGACAGTCCTACGAGCAGTACTTC. Encoded protein: CSVPGQSYEQYF.

This sequence joins TRBV27 and TRBJ1-1; D gene uncertain. From germline, CDR1 is MNHEY and CDR2 SMNVEV (reference sequence). The V and J ends lost 6 bases and 1 base respectively, with 9 bases between them. This CDR3 has 13 amino acids. CDR3 sequence reads: CASSVEWNTEAFF. As DNA, the CDR3 is TGTGCCAGCAGCGTTGAATGGAACACTGAAGCTTTCTTT.

V is TRBV12-5 and J is TRBJ2-3, with D possibly matching TRBD2 (6 bases). The CDR3 has 15 amino acids. V was clipped by 3 bases and J by 7 bases, with 17 bases between them. Germline values: CDR1 LGHNT, CDR2 FRNRAP. In DNA form, the CDR3 reads TGTGCTAGTGGTTTAAAACCGCGGGACTCATATACGCAGTATTTT. It translates to CASGLKPRDSYTQYF. Supplemented by reference TRBV12-5 and TRBJ2-3, the full variable domain reads DARVTQTPRHKVTEMGQEVTMRCQPILGHNTVFWYRQTMMQGLELLAYFRNRAPLDDSGMPKDRFSAEMPDATLATLKIQPSEPRDSAVYFCASGLKPRDSYTQYFGPGTRLTVL.

V usage is TRBV4-3 and J usage is TRBJ2-3; D uncertain. Germline assignment: CDR1 LGHNA and CDR2 YSLEER. V lost 0 bases and J lost 6, with 13 bases in between. There are 15 residues in the CDR3. In DNA, the CDR3 is TGCGCCAGCAGCCAAGATAGGAAGATCTGGGATACGCAGTATTTT. This codes for CASSQDRKIWDTQYF.

The chain links TRBV27 to TRBJ2-5, with 8 bases identical to TRBD1. The J segment lost 4 bases and the V segment lost 4 bases, leaving 5 bases of the junction unmatched. CDR1 and CDR2 from the germline V gene are MNHEY and SMNVEV (reference sequence). This CDR3 region has 14 residues. The CDR3 loop is CASSSDRGRETQYF. CDR3 DNA sequence: TGTGCCAGCAGTTCAGACAGGGGTAGAGAGACCCAGTACTTC.

The chain has TRBV10-3 and TRBJ1-4, with D hard to call. Germline assignment: CDR1 ENHRY and CDR2 SYGVKD. V was cut by 2 bases and J by 6 bases, with 22 bases left in between. The CDR3 is 18 amino acids. Here the CDR3 reads CAISEGLLTTSVHEKLFF. As DNA, the CDR3 is TGTGCCATCAGTGAGGGGTTATTAACAACAAGTGTTCATGAAAAACTGTTTTTT.

This chain joins TRBV5-1 and TRBJ2-3; 9 nucleotides match TRBD2. Trimming cost V 1 base and J 3 bases; bases outside gene matches: 15. Germline V gene sequence: CDR1 SGHRS, CDR2 YFSETQ. The CDR3 loop spans 19 amino acids. The CDR3 loop is CASSLNPSGITPLTDTQYF. CDR3 in DNA: TGCGCCAGCAGCTTGAATCCTAGCGGGATTACGCCCCTAACAGATACGCAGTATTTT.

On this clone: The same CDR3 is also encoded by other DNA sequences in this sample. The chain carries TRBV29-1 and TRBJ1-1; D is perhaps TRBD1 (5 bases). The CDR3 runs 12 residues. Germline CDR1 is SQVTM and CDR2 is ANQGSEA. Trimming removed 4 bases at V and 3 bases at J, with 9 bases between. CDR3 coding DNA: TGCAGCGTTGTGGGGCTGGACACTGAAGCTTTCTTT. This translates into CSVVGLDTEAFF. The variable domain in full, with the rest retrieved from reference TRBV29-1 and TRBJ1-1, is SAVISQKPSRDICQRGTSLTIQCQVDSQVTMMFWYRQQPGQSLTLIATANQGSEATYESGFVIDKFPISRPNLTFSTLTVSNMSPEDSSIYLCSVVGLDTEAFFGQGTRLTVV.

The gene calls are TRBV6-5 and TRBJ2-5, with D unclear. CDR3 length: 14 amino acids. Deletions cut 9 bases from V and 0 bases from J, with 14 bases between. Germline-derived CDR1 and CDR2 are MNHEY and SVGAGI. The DNA of the CDR3 is TGTGCCAGTCGTCCAATACCACACCAAGAGACCCAGTACTTC. This sequence encodes CASRPIPHQETQYF.

The CDR3 here is CSVAGLAGISYNEQFF. The CDR3 DNA reads as TGCAGCGTGGCTGGACTAGCGGGAATCTCCTACAATGAGCAGTTCTTC. The V gene is TRBV29-1, the J gene TRBJ2-1, with TRBD2 matching 12 bases. CDR1 is SQVTM and CDR2 is ANQGSEA in the germline V gene. Unmatched junction bases numbered 6, after V lost 6 bases and J lost 0 bases. This CDR3 has 16 residues.

This sequence joins TRBV28 and TRBJ1-2, with unresolved D. Germline values: CDR1 MDHEN, CDR2 SYDVKM. Trimming removed 2 bases at V and 8 bases at J, with 12 bases between. The CDR3 has 13 amino acids. The CDR3 loop reads CASSLGRNRGYTF. The CDR3 nucleotides are TGTGCCAGCAGTTTAGGCAGGAATCGGGGCTACACCTTC.

This chain joins TRBV29-1 and TRBJ2-2; perhaps TRBD1 as D (5 bases). Germline-derived CDR1 and CDR2 are SQVTM and ANQGSEA. The V and J ends lost 5 bases and 1 base respectively, with 14 bases between them. This CDR3 region has 15 residues. CDR3 region: CSVSTGDQNTGELFF. CDR3 sequence (DNA): TGCAGCGTTTCTACAGGCGATCAGAACACCGGGGAGCTGTTTTTT.

The rearrangement uses TRBV6-1 and TRBJ2-7, with 13 nucleotides matching TRBD2. Germline V gene data show CDR1 as MNHNS and CDR2 as SASEGT. Trimming cost V 8 bases and J 7 bases; bases outside gene matches: 8. This CDR3 has 14 amino acids. This chain's CDR3 is CASPRTSGSREQYF. Written as DNA, the CDR3 is TGTGCCAGCCCAAGGACTAGCGGGAGTAGAGAGCAGTACTTC.

The chain links TRBV28 to TRBJ2-2, with D perhaps TRBD2 (5 bases). Germline CDR1 is MDHEN and CDR2 is SYDVKM. The CDR3 has 18 residues. Trimming stripped 4 bases from V and 1 base from J, with 19 bases between. The CDR3 region is CASSSPPLWEMNTGELFF. The CDR3, as DNA: TGTGCCAGCAGTTCACCCCCCCTCTGGGAGATGAACACCGGGGAGCTGTTTTTT. Complete variable domain (other parts from reference TRBV28 and TRBJ2-2): DVKVTQSSRYLVKRTGEKVFLECVQDMDHENMFWYRQDPGLGLRLIYFSYDVKMKEKGDIPEGYSVSREKKERFSLILESASTNQTSMYLCASSSPPLWEMNTGELFFGEGSRLTVL.

The CDR3 DNA sequence: TGTGCCAGCTCACCACCGCGCGCGGGAATCGACACCGGGGAGCTGTTTTTT. Its translation: CASSPPRAGIDTGELFF. The genes are TRBV18 and TRBJ2-2, with D perhaps TRBD2 (6 bases). CDR3 length: 17 amino acids. The germline CDR1 and CDR2 sequences are KGHSH and LQKENI. V was trimmed by 0 bases and J by 3 bases, leaving 14 bases between them. The full variable domain, its missing parts supplied by reference TRBV18 and TRBJ2-2, is NAGVMQNPRHLVRRRGQEARLRCSPMKGHSHVYWYRQLPEEGLKFMVYLQKENIIDESGMPKERFSAEFPKEGPSILRIQQVVRGDSAAYFCASSPPRAGIDTGELFFGEGSRLTVL.

The V call is TRBV29-1, the J call TRBJ2-1; tentative D call: TRBD2 (6 bases). Germline CDR1 is SQVTM and CDR2 is ANQGSEA. Trimming took 8 bases from V and 3 from J, leaving 20 bases between them. This CDR3 is 15 amino acids long. The CDR3 protein is CSTGVDGRVYNEQFF. CDR3 nucleotides: TGCAGCACGGGGGTTGACGGGAGAGTCTACAATGAGCAGTTCTTC.

This clone was counted once. V is TRBV18 and J is TRBJ1-3, with 7 positions matching TRBD1. With V trimmed by 5 bases and J by 4 bases, 17 bases remained unmatched. The germline CDR1 and CDR2 sequences are KGHSH and LQKENI. This CDR3 spans 18 amino acids. The CDR3 protein is CASSTLQGQQKTGNTIYF. The DNA of the CDR3 is TGTGCCAGCTCAACCCTCCAGGGACAGCAAAAAACCGGAAACACCATATATTTT.

The chain has TRBV7-8 and TRBJ2-7; TRBD1 matches at 8 bases. This CDR3 comprises 16 residues. Germline V lookup: CDR1 SGHVS, CDR2 FQNEAQ. J gave up 3 bases and V 2 bases, and 9 bases lay outside the gene matches. The CDR3 region is CASSLTRGLGVYEQYF. CDR3 bases: TGTGCCAGCAGCTTAACCAGGGGGCTCGGGGTCTACGAGCAGTACTTC.

The V gene is TRBV27, the J gene TRBJ1-4; 7 positions match TRBD1. V gave up 6 bases and J gave up 8 bases; unmatched junction bases: 9. Per germline, CDR1 MNHEY and CDR2 SMNVEV (reference sequence). This CDR3 spans 14 amino acids. CDR3 in DNA: TGTGCCAGCAGCTCCGGGACAGTGGGAGAAAAACTGTTTTTT. Its translation is CASSSGTVGEKLFF. The full variable domain, completed using reference TRBV27 and TRBJ1-4, is EAQVTQNPRYLITVTGKKLTVTCSQNMNHEYMSWYRQDPGLGLRQIYYSMNVEVTDKGDVPEGYKVSRKEKRNFPLILESPSPNQTSLYFCASSSGTVGEKLFFGSGTQLSVL.